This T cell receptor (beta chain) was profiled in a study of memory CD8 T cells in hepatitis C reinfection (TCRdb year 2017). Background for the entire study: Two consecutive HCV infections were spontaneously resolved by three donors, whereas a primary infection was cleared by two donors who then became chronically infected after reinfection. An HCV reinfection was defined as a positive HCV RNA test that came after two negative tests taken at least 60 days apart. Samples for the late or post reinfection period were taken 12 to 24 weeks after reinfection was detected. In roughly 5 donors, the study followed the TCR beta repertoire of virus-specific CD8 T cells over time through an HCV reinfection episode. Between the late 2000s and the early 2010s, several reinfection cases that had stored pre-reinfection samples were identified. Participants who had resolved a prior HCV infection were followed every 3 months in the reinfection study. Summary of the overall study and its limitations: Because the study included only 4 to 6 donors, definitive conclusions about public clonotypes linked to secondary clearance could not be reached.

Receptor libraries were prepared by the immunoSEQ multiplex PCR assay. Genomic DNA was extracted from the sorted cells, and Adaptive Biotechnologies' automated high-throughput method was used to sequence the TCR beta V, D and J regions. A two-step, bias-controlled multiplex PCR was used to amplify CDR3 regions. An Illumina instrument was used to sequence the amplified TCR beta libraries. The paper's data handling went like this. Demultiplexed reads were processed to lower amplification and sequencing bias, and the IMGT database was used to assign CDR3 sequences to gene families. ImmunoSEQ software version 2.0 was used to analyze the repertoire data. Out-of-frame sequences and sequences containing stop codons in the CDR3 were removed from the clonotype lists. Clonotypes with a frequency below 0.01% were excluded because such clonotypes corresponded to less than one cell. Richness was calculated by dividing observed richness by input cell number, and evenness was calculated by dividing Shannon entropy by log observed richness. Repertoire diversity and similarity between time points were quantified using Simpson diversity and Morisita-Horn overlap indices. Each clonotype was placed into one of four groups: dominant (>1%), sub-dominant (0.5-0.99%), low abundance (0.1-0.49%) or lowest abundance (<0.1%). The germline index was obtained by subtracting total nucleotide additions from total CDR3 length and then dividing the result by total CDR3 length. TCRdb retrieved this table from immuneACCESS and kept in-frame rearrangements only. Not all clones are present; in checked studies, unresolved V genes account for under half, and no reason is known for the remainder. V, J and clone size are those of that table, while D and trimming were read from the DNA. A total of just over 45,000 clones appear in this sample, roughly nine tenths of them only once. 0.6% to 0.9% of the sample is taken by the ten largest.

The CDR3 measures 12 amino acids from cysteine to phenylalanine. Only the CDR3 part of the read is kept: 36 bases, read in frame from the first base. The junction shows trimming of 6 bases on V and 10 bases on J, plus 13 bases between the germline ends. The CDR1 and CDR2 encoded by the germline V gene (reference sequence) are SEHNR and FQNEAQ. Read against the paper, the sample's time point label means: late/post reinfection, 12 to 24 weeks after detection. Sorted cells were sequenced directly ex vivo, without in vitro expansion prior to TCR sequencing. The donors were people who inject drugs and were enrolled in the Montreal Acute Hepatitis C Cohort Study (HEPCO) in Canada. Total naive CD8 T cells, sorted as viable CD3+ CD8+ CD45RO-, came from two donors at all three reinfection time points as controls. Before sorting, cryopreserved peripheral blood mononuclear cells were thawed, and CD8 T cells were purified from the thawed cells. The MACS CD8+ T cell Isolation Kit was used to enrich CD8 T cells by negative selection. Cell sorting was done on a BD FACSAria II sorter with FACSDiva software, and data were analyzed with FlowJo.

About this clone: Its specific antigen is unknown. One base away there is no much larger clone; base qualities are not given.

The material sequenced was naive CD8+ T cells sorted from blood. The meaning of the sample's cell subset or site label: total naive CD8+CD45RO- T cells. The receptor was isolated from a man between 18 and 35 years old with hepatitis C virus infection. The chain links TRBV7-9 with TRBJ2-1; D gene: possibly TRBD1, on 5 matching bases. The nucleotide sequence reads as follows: TGTGCCAGCAGTTATCAGGGCCTCGAGCAGTTCTTC. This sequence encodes CASSYQGLEQFF.